The next 24 T cell receptor beta chains were all read from a single sample in a study of Graves' ophthalmopathy and Graves' hyperthyroidism. Amplification of the TCR beta CDR3 regions used RNA transcripts (as template). Second-round multiplex PCR followed a first-round RT-PCR using HTBI primers. MiXCR, applied by TCRdb to the multiplex PCR reads, yields one record per CDR3 protein. This repertoire shows hundreds of thousands of distinct CDR3 sequences, around a fifth found once; its top ten account for approximately 6.9%. What was sequenced was peripheral blood. These receptor sequences come from a woman under 30 with stable Graves' hyperthyroidism. Some clones in this sample may be carry-over from other donors' samples.

The V call is TRBV2, the J call TRBJ1-5; no definite D call. V was trimmed by 1 base and J by 0 bases, leaving 10 bases between them. The CDR3 runs 16 residues. The V gene's germline CDR1 is SNHLY and CDR2 FYNNEI. This CDR3 reads CASSEDAGYSNQPQHF. The CDR3 DNA follows: TGTGCCAGCAGTGAAGATGCAGGATATAGCAATCAGCCCCAGCATTTT.

There are many counts of this clonotype. The rearrangement uses TRBV6-5 and TRBJ2-5, with 14 nucleotides matching TRBD2. The trim removed 2 bases at V and 5 bases at J, leaving 7 bases unmatched. CDR3 length: 17 residues. Germline lookup yields CDR1 MNHEY and CDR2 SVGAGI. The CDR3 coding sequence is TGTGCCAGCAGTTACGGCCGACTAGCGGGAGGGAGGGAGACCCAGTACTTC. It encodes CASSYGRLAGGRETQYF.

This clonotype occurred many times. V gene TRBV20-1 combines with J gene TRBJ1-2; TRBD1 aligns across 8 bases. This CDR3 contains 15 residues. Germline V lookup: CDR1 DFQATT, CDR2 SNEGSKA (reference sequence). Trimming removed 0 bases from V and 2 bases from J; junction bases left unmatched: 5. Here the CDR3 DNA reads TGCAGTGCTAGAGAGCTAACAGGGGGAAACTATGGCTACACCTTC. Residues: CSARELTGGNYGYTF.

CDR3 DNA sequence: TGCAGTGCTGGGGGAGTCCCGATCTCCTACGAGCAGTACTTC. This codes for CSAGGVPISYEQYF. The gene calls are TRBV20-1 and TRBJ2-7; D may correspond to TRBD1 or TRBD2 (5 bases each). V dropped 5 bases and J dropped 0 bases, with 14 bases sitting between them. The length of the CDR3 is 14 residues. CDR1 is DFQATT, CDR2 SNEGSKA, per germline (reference sequence).

This clonotype was observed at least ten times. This chain joins TRBV27 and TRBJ2-7, with TRBD2 identical over 7 bases. CDR1 is MNHEY, CDR2 SMNVEV, per germline (reference sequence). The CDR3 extends over 16 amino acids. V lost 5 bases and J lost 4; bases outside the gene matches: 14. For the CDR3, the DNA is TGTGCCAGCAGTCCTACCGGGGGGTACGCCCTTTACGAGCAGTACTTC. It encodes CASSPTGGYALYEQYF.

At least ten counts were recorded for this clonotype. The chain uses TRBV6-1 and TRBJ2-5; D gene uncertain. The CDR3 runs 16 residues. The V gene's germline CDR1 is MNHNS and CDR2 SASEGT. V lost 6 bases to trimming and J lost 5 bases, with 22 bases between them. The CDR3 sequence is CASSAAAQTYDETQYF. CDR3 sequence (DNA): TGTGCCAGCAGCGCCGCGGCCCAGACTTACGATGAGACCCAGTACTTC.

At least ten counts were recorded for this clonotype. V gene TRBV20-1 combines with J gene TRBJ2-5; D is unresolved. The CDR3 sequence is 10 residues long. The germline V and J ends were trimmed by 7 bases and 2 bases, with 5 bases remaining between them. Germline V gives CDR1 DFQATT, CDR2 SNEGSKA (reference sequence). CDR3 nucleotides: TGCAGTGTGTTTCAAGAGACCCAGTACTTC. Protein product: CSVFQETQYF.

The gene calls are TRBV20-1 and TRBJ1-5, with 9 bases fitting TRBD1. The CDR3 has 18 residues. With V trimmed by 6 bases and J by 1 base, 16 bases remained unmatched. Germline CDR1 DFQATT, CDR2 SNEGSKA (reference sequence). The CDR3: CSAISGTGRSFSNQPQHF. DNA of the CDR3: TGCAGTGCCATCTCCGGGACAGGGCGGAGTTTCAGCAATCAGCCCCAGCATTTT.

This clonotype has at least ten counts. This chain uses TRBV6-2 or TRBV6-3 with TRBJ2-7, with 7 bases aligning to TRBD2. Germline V gene sequence: CDR1 MNHEY, CDR2 SVGEGT. The ends lost 2 bases at V and 8 bases at J; junction bases unmatched: 12. This CDR3 has 15 amino acids. CDR3 sequence reads: CASSYPEGLDLQQYF. As DNA, the CDR3 is TGTGCCAGCAGTTACCCCGAAGGACTAGACTTGCAGCAGTACTTC.

This clonotype has just a few counts. The chain couples TRBV28 to TRBJ1-2; no clear D gene. Trimming took 5 bases from V and 1 from J, leaving 14 bases between them. This CDR3 contains 15 residues. Germline V gene data show CDR1 as MDHEN and CDR2 as SYDVKM. DNA of the CDR3: TGTGCCAGCAGTAAACCCCCGGGAAATAACTATGGCTACACCTTC. It specifies CASSKPPGNNYGYTF.

The chain has TRBV27 and TRBJ2-7; unclear D gene. Between the trimmed V and J ends, which lost 3 bases and 2 bases, there was a span of 11 bases. Germline V gives CDR1 MNHEY, CDR2 SMNVEV (reference sequence). This CDR3 is built from 14 residues. The CDR3 region is CASSLSRGPYEQYF. For the CDR3, the DNA is TGTGCCAGCAGTTTGTCGAGAGGCCCCTACGAGCAGTACTTC.

This clonotype was counted only a few times. J is TRBJ2-2 and V is TRBV5-1; D possibly uses TRBD1 or TRBD2 (6 bases each). The CDR3 covers 16 residues. Germline V gives CDR1 SGHRS, CDR2 YFSETQ. With 0 bases removed from V and 3 bases from J, the gap between germline ends came to 12 bases. CDR3 nucleotide sequence: TGCGCCAGCAGCTTGGTAGGCGGGACATACACCGGGGAGCTGTTTTTT. Translating it yields CASSLVGGTYTGELFF.

In this sample, this clonotype turned up a few times. The genes are TRBV7-2 and TRBJ1-2; a possible D gene is TRBD1 (5 bases). Trimming shortened V by 1 base and J by 1 base, and 10 bases separated the two germline ends. Germline lookup yields CDR1 SGHTA and CDR2 FQGNSA. The CDR3 has 15 amino acids. CDR3 protein: CASSLGAGFNYGYTF. CDR3 nucleotide sequence: TGTGCCAGCAGCTTAGGGGCAGGGTTTAACTATGGCTACACCTTC.

This clonotype was recorded a few times. The chain combines TRBV19 with TRBJ1-6; 8 bases are shared with TRBD1. V lost 7 bases and J lost 7; bases outside the gene matches: 12. CDR1 LNHDA and CDR2 SQIVND come from the germline V gene (reference sequence). The CDR3 loop spans 16 amino acids. CDR3: CASTPLGTGKNSPLHF. The DNA of the CDR3 is TGTGCCAGTACCCCCCTTGGGACAGGAAAAAATTCACCCCTCCACTTT.

This clonotype came up a few times. This rearrangement joins TRBV28 to TRBJ1-6; tentatively, D is TRBD1 (6 bases). This CDR3 spans 17 amino acids. The ends were cut back, 3 bases at V and 2 bases at J, with 14 bases in the middle. Germline CDR1 and CDR2: MDHEN and SYDVKM. The CDR3 region is CASSFLDGGPYNSPLHF. CDR3 DNA: TGTGCCAGCAGTTTTCTTGATGGGGGGCCCTATAATTCACCCCTCCACTTT. Full variable domain (rest looked up from reference TRBV28 and TRBJ1-6): DVKVTQSSRYLVKRTGEKVFLECVQDMDHENMFWYRQDPGLGLRLIYFSYDVKMKEKGDIPEGYSVSREKKERFSLILESASTNQTSMYLCASSFLDGGPYNSPLHFGNGTRLTVT.

This clonotype was counted many times. The chain has TRBV20-1 and TRBJ2-4, with D perhaps TRBD1 (6 bases). Germline-derived CDR1 and CDR2 are DFQATT and SNEGSKA (reference sequence). This CDR3 region has 14 residues. Trimming removed 5 bases from V and 1 base from J, with 12 bases in between. The CDR3 sequence: CSARRGFAKNIQYF. For the CDR3, the DNA is TGCAGTGCTCGAAGGGGGTTTGCCAAAAACATTCAGTACTTC.

This clonotype was found a few times. The chain carries TRBV12-3 or TRBV12-4 and TRBJ2-7, with 8 bases that match TRBD2. The V and J ends lost 8 bases and 3 bases, in that order; junction bases with no gene match: 9. The CDR3 loop spans 14 amino acids. The CDR3 DNA reads TGTGCCAGCGCGCGGCGGGGGGTCGACTACGAGCAGTACTTC. Protein: CASARRGVDYEQYF.

This clonotype showed up many times. The chain has TRBV12-3 or TRBV12-4 and TRBJ1-2, with D possibly matching TRBD1 (5 bases). This CDR3 spans 13 amino acids. V lost 1 base and J lost 8, with 11 bases in between. Written as DNA, the CDR3 is TGTGCCAGCAGTTTAGAGGGGCAGTTGGGCTACACCTTC. It translates to CASSLEGQLGYTF.

This chain links TRBV12-3 or TRBV12-4 with TRBJ1-1, with 7 bases aligning to TRBD1. The V and J ends lost 3 bases and 7 bases, in that order; junction bases with no gene match: 5. The CDR3 contains 13 residues. The CDR3 loop reads CASSFSGTDEAFF. The CDR3 DNA sequence: TGTGCCAGCAGTTTTTCGGGGACAGATGAAGCTTTCTTT.

This clonotype was counted at least ten times. This chain links TRBV9 with TRBJ1-1, with a possible D match to TRBD1 (6 bases). This CDR3 region has 15 residues. Germline lookup yields CDR1 SGDLS and CDR2 YYNGEE. Trimming cost V 0 bases and J 6 bases, with 15 bases left between them. The CDR3 DNA sequence: TGTGCCAGCAGCGTAGTGGGGGCTGGGGGCGCTGAAGCTTTCTTT. Encoded protein: CASSVVGAGGAEAFF.

At least ten counts were recorded for this clonotype. J is TRBJ2-5 and V is TRBV3-1, with 8 nucleotides matching TRBD2. The ends lost 0 bases at V and 6 bases at J; junction bases unmatched: 6. CDR1 LGHDT and CDR2 YNNKEL come from the germline V gene (reference sequence). The CDR3 has 15 amino acids. This CDR3 reads CASSQEPREGKTQYF. In DNA form, the CDR3 reads TGTGCCAGCAGCCAAGAGCCACGGGAGGGAAAGACCCAGTACTTC.

The V call is TRBV20-1, the J call TRBJ2-7; D is perhaps TRBD2 (6 bases). There are 15 residues in the CDR3. V dropped 8 bases and J dropped 0 bases, with 20 bases sitting between them. Germline V gene sequence: CDR1 DFQATT, CDR2 SNEGSKA (reference sequence). The CDR3 reads CSPSLSEGLSYEQYF. Written as DNA, the CDR3 is TGCAGTCCCTCTCTTTCGGAGGGCCTCTCCTACGAGCAGTACTTC.

V gene TRBV12-3 or TRBV12-4 combines with J gene TRBJ1-6, with no clear D. V was trimmed by 3 bases and J by 14 bases, leaving 11 bases between them. The CDR3 spans 12 residues. CDR3 region: CASSFEQTALHF. The CDR3 bases are TGTGCCAGCAGTTTTGAACAGACGGCCCTCCACTTT.

The CDR3 is CASSRQGENIQYF. CDR3 coding DNA: TGTGCCAGCAGTAGACAGGGTGAAAACATTCAGTACTTC. The rearrangement links TRBV27 to TRBJ2-4; 7 positions agree with TRBD1. The J segment lost 5 bases and the V segment lost 5 bases, leaving 3 bases of the junction unmatched. Germline V gives CDR1 MNHEY, CDR2 SMNVEV (reference sequence). The CDR3 consists of 13 residues.